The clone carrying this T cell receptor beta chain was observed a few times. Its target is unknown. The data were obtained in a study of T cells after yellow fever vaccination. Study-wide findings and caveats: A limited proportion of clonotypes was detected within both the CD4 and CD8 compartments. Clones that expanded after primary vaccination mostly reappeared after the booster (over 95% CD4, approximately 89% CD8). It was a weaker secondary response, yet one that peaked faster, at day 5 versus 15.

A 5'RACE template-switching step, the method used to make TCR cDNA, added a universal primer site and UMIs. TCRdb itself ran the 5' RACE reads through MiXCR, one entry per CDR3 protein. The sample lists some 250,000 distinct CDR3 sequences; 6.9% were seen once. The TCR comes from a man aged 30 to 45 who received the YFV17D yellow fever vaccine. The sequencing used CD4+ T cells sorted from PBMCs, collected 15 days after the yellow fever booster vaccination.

Here the CDR3 DNA reads TGTGCCAGCAGCCAAGCCGGGACAGCGAATGAAAAACTGTTTTTT. It yields the protein CASSQAGTANEKLFF. This sequence joins TRBV7-9 and TRBJ1-4; TRBD1 aligns across 7 bases. The CDR3 covers 15 residues. After removal of 5 bases from V and 5 bases from J, the junction contained 8 bases not matched to a gene. Germline CDR1 is SEHNR and CDR2 is FQNEAQ (reference sequence).